Listed below are T cell receptor beta chains from one sample, sequenced in a study of blood T cells in healthy people across ages. One entry per CDR3 protein results from TCRdb running MiXCR on the 5' RACE reads. The sample has 1.5 million or so distinct CDR3 sequences, approximately 43% seen once; the top ten hold 4%. The sample taken for sequencing was blood. The receptors come from a woman under 30 in good health. CDR3s include the opening cysteine and the closing phenylalanine or tryptophan. D genes are given only for firm matches. Not all rows give a size; the values are once, few, many and, for expanded clones, a class.

>TRBD1|many|TRBJ1-2|TRBV12-3/TRBV12-4
CASSPGQGAVGYTF
TGTGCCAGCAGTCCAGGACAGGGGGCAGTTGGCTACACCTTC
>TRBD1|few|TRBJ1-5|TRBV25-1
CASSEYRDRSFLGHQPQHF
TGTGCCAGCAGTGAATACCGGGACAGGAGTTTTTTAGGACATCAGCCCCAGCATTTT
>TRBD1|-|TRBJ1-2|TRBV5-1
CASGFDRGQKNGYTF
TGCGCCAGCGGATTCGACAGGGGCCAGAAAAATGGCTACACCTTC
>-|-|TRBJ1-4|TRBV5-6
CASSLRGPTYEKLFF
TGTGCCAGCAGCCTACGGGGTCCAACATATGAAAAACTGTTTTTT
>TRBD1|-|TRBJ2-7|TRBV11-2
CASSSRGLGYNEQYF
TGTGCCAGCAGCTCCAGGGGGCTAGGATACAATGAGCAGTACTTC
>-|few|TRBJ2-1|TRBV24-1
CATSDYRGSYNEQFF
TGTGCCACCAGTGATTATCGTGGCTCCTACAATGAGCAGTTCTTC
>-|-|TRBJ2-1|TRBV6-6
CASRGPGEQFF
TGTGCCAGCAGGGGGCCCGGGGAGCAGTTCTTC
>TRBD1|few|TRBJ1-1|TRBV10-2
CASSEPGTGDNEAFF
TGCGCCAGCAGCGAACCCGGGACAGGAGACAATGAAGCTTTCTTT
>TRBD1|few|TRBJ1-2|TRBV12-3/TRBV12-4
CASSSPRGLINYGYTF
TGTGCCAGCAGTTCTCCAAGGGGGCTCATTAACTATGGCTACACCTTC
>TRBD1|-|TRBJ2-7|TRBV20-1
CSASPPTGGTYEQYF
TGCAGTGCAAGCCCCCCGACAGGGGGAACCTACGAGCAGTACTTC
>-|few|TRBJ2-1|TRBV7-9
CASSFWGRGQDEQFF
TGTGCCAGCAGCTTTTGGGGGAGGGGGCAAGATGAGCAGTTCTTC
>TRBD1|-|TRBJ2-7|TRBV20-1
CSARDRGTEQYF
TGCAGTGCTAGAGACAGGGGGACCGAGCAGTACTTC
>-|-|TRBJ1-2|TRBV4-3
CASSQARTVYGYTF
TGCGCCAGCAGCCAAGCGCGGACGGTCTATGGCTACACCTTC
>TRBD1|-|TRBJ1-2|TRBV28
CASRPGGAGDYGYTF
TGTGCCAGCAGACCAGGGGGCGCTGGAGACTATGGCTACACCTTC
>-|-|TRBJ2-4|TRBV6-2/TRBV6-3
CASSDSFRDIQYF
TGTGCCAGCAGTGACTCGTTTCGAGACATTCAGTACTTC
>TRBD2|-|TRBJ2-1|TRBV6-5
CASRRTSGGGWFF
TGTGCCAGCAGGAGGACTAGCGGGGGGGGGTGGTTCTTC
>-|-|TRBJ2-2|TRBV4-1
CASSPAGGDAGELFF
TGCGCCAGCAGCCCAGCGGGCGGGGATGCCGGGGAGCTGTTTTTT
>-|-|TRBJ2-7|TRBV28
CASRPQPRSSEQYF
TGTGCCAGCAGGCCCCAGCCGCGGTCTTCCGAGCAGTACTTC
>-|few|TRBJ1-1|TRBV2
CASTDLGGNTEAFF
TGTGCCAGCACCGACTTAGGGGGAAACACTGAAGCTTTCTTT
>-|few|TRBJ2-3|TRBV12-3/TRBV12-4
CASSPKLGRGTDTQYF
TGTGCCAGCAGTCCGAAACTAGGCCGGGGCACAGATACGCAGTATTTT
>TRBD1|-|TRBJ2-1|TRBV5-4
CASSLARAGGDEQFF
TGTGCCAGCAGCTTGGCCAGGGCAGGGGGCGATGAGCAGTTCTTC
>TRBD2|once|TRBJ2-1|TRBV20-1
CSAYGLEGGLSSYNEQFF
TGCAGTGCGTACGGACTAGAGGGAGGACTGAGCTCCTACAATGAGCAGTTCTTC
>-|once|TRBJ2-1|TRBV6-2/TRBV6-3
CASSPVVNEQFF
TGTGCCAGCAGCCCAGTGGTCAATGAGCAGTTCTTC
>TRBD2|once|TRBJ2-3|TRBV11-2
CASSRKDGVAGLTDTQYF
TGTGCCAGCAGTCGCAAAGATGGGGTAGCGGGCCTCACAGATACGCAGTATTTT
>-|-|TRBJ2-7|TRBV9
CASSASPGTLVEQYF
TGTGCCAGCAGCGCATCCCCCGGGACACTTGTCGAGCAGTACTTC
>-|few|TRBJ1-2|TRBV30
CAWSNRPYGYTF
TGTGCCTGGAGTAACAGACCTTATGGCTACACCTTC
>TRBD1|-|TRBJ1-2|TRBV20-1
CSARSGGQGHYGYTF
TGCAGTGCTAGATCAGGGGGACAGGGGCACTATGGCTACACCTTC